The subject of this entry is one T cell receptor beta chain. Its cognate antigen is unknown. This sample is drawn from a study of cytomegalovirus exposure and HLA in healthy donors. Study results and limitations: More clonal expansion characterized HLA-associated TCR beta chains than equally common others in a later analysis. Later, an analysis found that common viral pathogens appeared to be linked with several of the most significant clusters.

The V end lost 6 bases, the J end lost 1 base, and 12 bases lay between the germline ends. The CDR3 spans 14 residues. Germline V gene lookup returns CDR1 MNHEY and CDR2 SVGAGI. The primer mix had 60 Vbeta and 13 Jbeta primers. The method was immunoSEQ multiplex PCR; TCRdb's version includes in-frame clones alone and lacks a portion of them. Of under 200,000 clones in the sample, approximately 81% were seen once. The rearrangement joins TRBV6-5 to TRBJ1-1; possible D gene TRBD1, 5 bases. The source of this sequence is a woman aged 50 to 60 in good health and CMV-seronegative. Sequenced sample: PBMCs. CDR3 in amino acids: CASRRGGGNTEAFF. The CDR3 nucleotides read TGTGCCAGCAGACGCGGGGGTGGGAACACTGAAGCTTTCTTT.